This TCR beta chain was recorded in a study of blood T cell repertoires in COVID-19. Study as a whole: Both acute and convalescent COVID-19 samples were obtained from the United States, Italy and Spain. The analysed material was cDNA or gDNA that came from T cells, B-cell-depleted T cells, or PBMCs.

With 2 bases removed from V and 9 bases from J, the gap between germline ends came to 11 bases. Germline V lookup: CDR1 MNHEY, CDR2 SVGAGI. The CDR3 covers 13 residues. Authors' data handling: For nucleated cells, counts were estimated from reference gene primer amplification. Assay: immunoSEQ multiplex PCR; the TCRdb copy retains only in-frame clones and omits some. V and J calls and clone size are those listed in that table; D and trimming were worked out from the DNA. The data show some 380,000 clones, roughly four fifths seen once. Material: peripheral blood. The chain couples TRBV6-5 to TRBJ2-1; the D gene is possibly TRBD2 (5 bases). This receptor was identified in a human donor with acute or convalescent COVID-19. The donor label of this sample is uncertain. CDR3 residues: CASSYRAAGEQFF. Here the CDR3 DNA reads TGTGCCAGCAGTTACCGCGCGGCGGGTGAGCAGTTCTTC.